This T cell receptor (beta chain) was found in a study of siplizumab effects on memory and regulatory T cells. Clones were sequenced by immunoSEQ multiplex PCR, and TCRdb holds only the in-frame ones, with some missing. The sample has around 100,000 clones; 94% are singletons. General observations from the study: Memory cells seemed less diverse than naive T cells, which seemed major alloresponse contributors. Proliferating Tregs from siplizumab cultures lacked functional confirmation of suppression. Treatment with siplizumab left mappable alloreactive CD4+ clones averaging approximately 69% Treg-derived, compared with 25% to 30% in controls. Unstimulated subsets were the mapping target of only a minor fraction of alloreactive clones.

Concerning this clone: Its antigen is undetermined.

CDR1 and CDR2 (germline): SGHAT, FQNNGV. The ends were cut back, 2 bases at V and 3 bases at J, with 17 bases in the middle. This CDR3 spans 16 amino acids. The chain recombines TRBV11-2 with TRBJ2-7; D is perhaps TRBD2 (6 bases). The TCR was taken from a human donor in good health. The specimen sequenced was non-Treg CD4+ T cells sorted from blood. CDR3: CASSLLWDLTSYEQYF. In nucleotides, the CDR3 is TGTGCCAGCAGCTTATTATGGGACCTGACTAGCTACGAGCAGTACTTC.